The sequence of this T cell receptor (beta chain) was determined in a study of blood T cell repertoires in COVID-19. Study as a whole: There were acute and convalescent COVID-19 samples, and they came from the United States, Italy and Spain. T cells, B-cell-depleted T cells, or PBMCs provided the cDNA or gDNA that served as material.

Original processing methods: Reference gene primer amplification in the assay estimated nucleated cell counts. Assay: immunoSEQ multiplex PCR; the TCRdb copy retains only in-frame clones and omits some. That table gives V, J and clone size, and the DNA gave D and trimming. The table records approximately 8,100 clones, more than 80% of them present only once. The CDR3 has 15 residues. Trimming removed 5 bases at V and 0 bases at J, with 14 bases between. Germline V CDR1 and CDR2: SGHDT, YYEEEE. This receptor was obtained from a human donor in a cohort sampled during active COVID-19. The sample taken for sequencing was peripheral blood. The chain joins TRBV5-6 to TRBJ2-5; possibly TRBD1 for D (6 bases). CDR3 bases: TGTGCCAGCAGTACCTGGACAGCCCACCAAGAGACCCAGTACTTC. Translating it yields CASSTWTAHQETQYF.